The next 8 T cell receptor beta chains were all read from a single sample in a study of PD-L1 blockade in urothelial cancer. Described time point: peripheral blood 6 weeks after treatment start. Clones were read by immunoSEQ multiplex PCR, and TCRdb kept only the in-frame ones, dropping some. The repertoire holds around 24,000 clones, more than 70% seen once, with 1.5% to 2% in the top ten. The starting material was PBMCs, obtained around atezolizumab (anti-PD-L1) treatment. These TCRs come from a man between 65 and 85 years old with urothelial cancer.

This chain uses TRBV19 with TRBJ1-1, with no clear D. The CDR3 has 12 amino acids. CDR1 is LNHDA, CDR2 SQIVND, per germline (reference sequence). Trimming shortened V by 5 bases and J by 1 base, and 5 bases separated the two germline ends. For the CDR3, the DNA is TGTGCCAGTAGTGAGGGGAACACTGAAGCTTTCTTT. Translation gives CASSEGNTEAFF.

The chain employs TRBV4-3 and TRBJ2-1; 9 bases fit TRBD1. Germline CDR1 is LGHNA and CDR2 is YSLEER. There are 16 residues in the CDR3. Trimming removed 0 bases from V and 5 bases from J; junction bases left unmatched: 5. In nucleotides, the CDR3 is TGCGCCAGCAGCCAAGACCTGGGACAGGGACACAATGAGCAGTTCTTC. It codes for CASSQDLGQGHNEQFF.

The chain joins TRBV7-2 to TRBJ1-2; D gene ambiguous. Trimming pared 1 base from V and 6 bases from J, leaving 15 bases between. The CDR3 is 15 amino acids. CDR1 SGHTA and CDR2 FQGNSA come from the germline V gene. In DNA, the CDR3 is TGTGCCAGCAGCTTAGGCACGTCGCGTTTCGATGGCTACACCTTC. This translates into CASSLGTSRFDGYTF.

This clone was found once. V and J are TRBV29-1 and TRBJ2-1; TRBD1 matches at 8 bases. CDR3 length: 14 amino acids. From germline, CDR1 is SQVTM and CDR2 ANQGSEA. The trim removed 6 bases at V and 8 bases at J, leaving 12 bases unmatched. This CDR3 reads CSVVRDRGIDEQFF. CDR3 nucleotides: TGCAGCGTCGTCCGAGACAGGGGTATAGATGAGCAGTTCTTC.

The genes are TRBV7-2 and TRBJ2-7, with 7 bases that match TRBD2. Trimming cost V 4 bases and J 5 bases; bases outside gene matches: 8. The germline CDR1 and CDR2 sequences are SGHTA and FQGNSA. This CDR3 contains 14 residues. The CDR3 spells CASSSGLDPHEQYF. CDR3 sequence (DNA): TGTGCCAGCAGCTCCGGACTAGATCCCCACGAGCAGTACTTC.

The chain combines TRBV5-1 with TRBJ2-5; TRBD1 matches at 7 bases. The CDR3 has 17 residues. From germline, CDR1 is SGHRS and CDR2 YFSETQ. The V and J ends lost 2 bases and 2 bases, in that order; junction bases with no gene match: 12. Here the CDR3 reads CASSLGGGSTLQETQYF. CDR3 coding DNA: TGCGCCAGCAGCTTAGGGGGCGGATCGACCCTTCAAGAGACCCAGTACTTC. Together with reference TRBV5-1 and TRBJ2-5, the CDR3 gives the full variable domain: KAGVTQTPRYLIKTRGQQVTLSCSPISGHRSVSWYQQTPGQGLQFLFEYFSETQRNKGNFPGRFSGRQFSNSRSEMNVSTLELGDSALYLCASSLGGGSTLQETQYFGPGTRLLVL.

V and J are TRBV10-3 and TRBJ1-2; unclear D gene. V was shortened by 3 bases and J by 4 bases, with 9 bases between the two germline ends. There are 13 residues in the CDR3. Per the germline V gene, CDR1 is ENHRY and CDR2 is SYGVKD. The DNA of the CDR3 is TGTGCCATCAGTGATCCGGAGCCCTATGGCTACACCTTC. It is translated as CAISDPEPYGYTF.

Regarding this clone: Germline and junction disagree at one end, which may indicate a read error. V is TRBV7-2 and J is TRBJ1-1, with no clear D. Germline V gives CDR1 SGHTA, CDR2 FQGNSA. The CDR3 loop spans 14 amino acids. CDR3 coding DNA: TGTGCCAGCAGCCCCCAAACAGAATACACTGAAGTTTTCTTT. Protein sequence: CASSPQTEYTEVFF.